The next 2 T cell receptor beta chains were all read from a single sample in a study of T cells in Graves' hyperthyroidism and ophthalmopathy. RNA transcripts provided the source from which TCR beta CDR3 regions were amplified. Researchers ran a first-round RT-PCR on the TCR CDR3 using the HTBI primer set. TCRdb independently ran MiXCR on the multiplex PCR reads; one entry per CDR3 protein. Among almost 600,000 distinct CDR3 sequences listed, approximately 44% were seen once. Sequencing used peripheral blood or thyroid tissue (not recorded which). The receptors were gathered from a woman aged 18-29 years with Graves' hyperthyroidism.

V and J are TRBV7-9 and TRBJ2-7, with 9 nucleotides matching TRBD1. The J call is uncertain, as TRBJ2-1 better fits the DNA end. The germline V gene has CDR1 SEHNR and CDR2 FQNEAQ (reference sequence). This CDR3 spans 16 amino acids. In nucleotides, the CDR3 is TGTGCCAGCAGCTTTCTTGTGGGACAGGGAGGTGTTGAGCAGTTCTTC. Translated: CASSFLVGQGGVEQFF.

This clonotype was seen only a few times. The chain couples TRBV2 to TRBJ2-2, with D uncertain. Germline CDR1 is SNHLY and CDR2 is FYNNEI. V lost 5 bases and J lost 2, with 9 bases in between. The CDR3 covers 14 residues. The CDR3 DNA reads as TGTGCCAGCAGTAGGCGGCAAAACACCGGGGAGCTGTTTTTT. Translating it yields CASSRRQNTGELFF.